The text below deals with one TCR beta chain. This entry belongs to a study of blood T cell repertoires in COVID-19. On the study more broadly: Researchers got acute and convalescent COVID-19 samples from the United States, Italy and Spain. Sample material is recorded as cDNA or gDNA derived from T cells, B-cell-depleted T cells, or PBMCs.

Those enrolled in Seattle joined during active infection and were followed longitudinally afterward. In the original workflow: Amplifying reference gene primers gave estimates of nucleated cell counts. Generated by immunoSEQ multiplex PCR, the TCRdb table keeps only in-frame clones and is missing some. For V, J and clone size, that table is used; D and trimming come from the DNA. The sample has about 140,000 clones; roughly 84% are singletons. The CDR3 contains 14 residues. With 0 bases removed from V and 6 bases from J, the gap between germline ends came to 11 bases. Germline CDR1 SGHRS, CDR2 YFSETQ.

Sequenced sample: peripheral blood. This receptor was taken from a man aged 25 to 40 with COVID-19, enrolled during active disease. V and J are TRBV5-1 and TRBJ2-3; D remains ambiguous. The CDR3 DNA is TGCGCCAGCAGCTTGGGCGTACCACAGGATACGCAGTATTTT. This encodes CASSLGVPQDTQYF. The full variable domain, its missing parts supplied by reference TRBV5-1 and TRBJ2-3, is KAGVTQTPRYLIKTRGQQVTLSCSPISGHRSVSWYQQTPGQGLQFLFEYFSETQRNKGNFPGRFSGRQFSNSRSEMNVSTLELGDSALYLCASSLGVPQDTQYFGPGTRLTVL.